The clone carrying this TCR beta chain appeared a few times. No antigen is known for it. This sample is part of a study of metastatic and nonmetastatic thyroid tumors. Study-wide context: Repertoire comparison spanned blood and tumor or nodule tissue of malignant and benign thyroid patients. Study-wide points: Reportedly, malignant thyroid tumors had significantly higher TCR beta diversity than benign nodules, in blood and tumor.

The entire patient cohort was treatment-naive prior to thyroid surgery. Germline lookup yields CDR1 MNHEY and CDR2 SMNVEV (reference sequence). The CDR3 is made up of 17 amino acids. With V trimmed by 4 bases and J by 0 bases, 8 bases remained unmatched. Study processing details: The authors used CDR3 differences across clinicopathological groups to build a distant-metastasis classifier for papillary thyroid cancer. TCRdb re-processed the PCR reads through MiXCR. The V and J calls were determined by TCRdb, not by the authors. This table holds 30,000 or so clones, 20% to 25% found once. The TCR was taken from a female donor with papillary thyroid cancer or a benign thyroid nodule (not recorded which). Some clones in this sample may be carry-over from other donors' samples. The rearrangement uses TRBV27 and TRBJ1-4; TRBD1 agrees at 7 bases. Sequenced: blood. The CDR3: CASSSHYRGPTNEKLFF. CDR3 nucleotide sequence: TGTGCCAGCAGTTCCCACTACAGGGGTCCAACTAATGAAAAACTGTTTTTT.